The clone carrying this TCR beta chain was detected a few times. The record originates from a study of blood T cell repertoires in COVID-19. Overall study: Italy, Spain and the United States were the sources of the convalescent and acute COVID-19 samples. The analysed material was cDNA or gDNA that came from T cells, B-cell-depleted T cells, or PBMCs.

The V and J ends lost 5 bases and 2 bases respectively, with 19 bases between them. The CDR3 contains 16 residues. Germline V gene data show CDR1 as MGHRA and CDR2 as YSYEKL. Original data processing: Quantification of nucleated cells was approximated via reference gene primer amplification. This table comes from immunoSEQ multiplex PCR, and its TCRdb copy is limited to in-frame clones, with some not included. Clone size and the V and J calls come from that table; the DNA yielded D and trimming. This sample has 110,000 or so clones; 80% to 90% occur once, and the top ten carry more than 2%. Sequenced: peripheral blood. The TCR was taken from a woman between 45 and 60 years old with acute or convalescent COVID-19. The chain has TRBV4-1 and TRBJ2-7, with D perhaps matching TRBD2 (5 bases). The CDR3 sequence: CASSDGRTYRTYEQYF. CDR3 nucleotides: TGCGCCAGCAGCGATGGAAGGACTTATCGTACCTACGAGCAGTACTTC.